The 11 T cell receptor beta chains reported below all come from one sample, sequenced in a study of T cells in Graves' hyperthyroidism and ophthalmopathy. RNA transcripts served as the template for amplifying TCR beta CDR3 regions. Carried out on the TCR CDR3, a first-round RT-PCR used the HTBI primer set. Each CDR3 protein gets one entry after TCRdb re-called the multiplex PCR reads with MiXCR. In the table there are just over 550,000 distinct CDR3 sequences, 46% of which are singletons. The sequencing input was peripheral blood or thyroid tissue (not recorded which). All receptors derive from a woman aged 18-30 years with Graves' hyperthyroidism.

The chain employs TRBV2 and TRBJ1-2; 7 nucleotides line up with TRBD1. CDR3 length equals 13 residues. Germline V CDR1 and CDR2: SNHLY, FYNNEI. V trimming: 4 bases; J trimming: 3 bases; junction bases outside the gene matches: 2. The CDR3 DNA reads as TGTGCCAGCAGTGCGGGGACAGACTATGGCTACACCTTC. Translation gives CASSAGTDYGYTF.

This clonotype was seen more than once but under ten times. The chain recombines TRBV20-1 with TRBJ1-3; the D gene is possibly TRBD1 (5 bases). V was cut by 0 bases and J by 1 base, with 10 bases left in between. The germline gives CDR1 DFQATT, CDR2 SNEGSKA (reference sequence). This CDR3 spans 15 amino acids. This CDR3 is CSARDPGLSGNTIYF. The CDR3 coding sequence is TGCAGTGCTAGAGATCCAGGGCTGTCTGGAAACACCATATATTTT.

Of note for this clonotype: A read error may account for a junction end that differs from germline. The rearrangement joins TRBV25-1 to TRBJ2-7; D might be TRBD1 (6 bases). The germline V gene has CDR1 MGHDK and CDR2 SYGVNS. The CDR3 covers 16 residues. CDR3 sequence: CASSLSSRTATYEQYF. In nucleotides, the CDR3 is TGCGCCAGCAGTCTATCCTCCCGGACAGCTACCTACGAGCAGTACTTC.

This chain uses TRBV15 with TRBJ2-5, with TRBD2 matching 11 bases. Germline-derived CDR1 and CDR2 are LNHNV and YYDKDF (reference sequence). V was clipped by 10 bases and J by 5 bases; unmatched bases: 12. The CDR3 totals 15 residues. CDR3 coding DNA: TGTGCCATCGGCAGAGACCCTAGCGGGAGGGAGACCCAGTACTTC. Protein: CAIGRDPSGRETQYF. The whole variable domain, filled in from reference TRBV15 and TRBJ2-5, reads DAMVIQNPRYQVTQFGKPVTLSCSQTLNHNVMYWYQQKSSQAPKLLFHYYDKDFNNEADTPDNFQSRRPNTSFCFLDIRSPGLGDTAMYLCAIGRDPSGRETQYFGPGTRLLVL.

This clonotype was detected many times. The chain links TRBV7-8 to TRBJ1-4, with TRBD1 as a possible D gene (6 bases). V lost 5 bases to trimming and J lost 7 bases, with 14 bases between them. The V gene's germline CDR1 is SGHVS and CDR2 FQNEAQ. The CDR3 runs 14 residues. The CDR3 DNA reads as TGTGCCAGCAGCCTCGACAGGCAGATTGAAAAACTGTTTTTT. It translates to CASSLDRQIEKLFF. Drawing the rest from reference TRBV7-8 and TRBJ1-4, the complete variable domain is GAGVSQSPRYKVAKRGQDVALRCDPISGHVSLFWYQQALGQGPEFLTYFQNEAQLDKSGLPSDRFFAERPEGSVSTLKIQRTQQEDSAVYLCASSLDRQIEKLFFGSGTQLSVL.

This clonotype occurred many times. The chain couples TRBV7-9 to TRBJ1-2; no firm D call. Trimming stripped 2 bases from V and 0 bases from J, with 10 bases between. Looked up from germline, CDR1 is SEHNR and CDR2 is FQNEAQ (reference sequence). The CDR3 loop spans 15 amino acids. CDR3 sequence (DNA): TGTGCCAGCAGCTTAACAGATCCAACTAACTATGGCTACACCTTC. Protein product: CASSLTDPTNYGYTF.

The CDR3 protein is CATSRSGRSGANVLTF. The CDR3 DNA sequence: TGTGCCACCAGCAGATCCGGACGCTCTGGGGCCAACGTCCTGACTTTC. The chain carries TRBV15 and TRBJ2-6, with no clear D. This CDR3 is built from 16 residues. V was clipped by 2 bases and J by 0 bases, with 8 bases between them. Germline V gene data show CDR1 as LNHNV and CDR2 as YYDKDF (reference sequence).

The chain employs TRBV20-1 and TRBJ2-5; 12 bases fit TRBD2. CDR3 length: 14 amino acids. Germline V gene lookup returns CDR1 DFQATT and CDR2 SNEGSKA (reference sequence). The V segment lost 5 bases and the J segment 3 bases; nucleotides outside the gene matches: 4. The CDR3 bases are TGCAGTGCTCGACTAGCGGGAGACAAAGAGACCCAGTACTTC. Its protein product is CSARLAGDKETQYF.

The genes are TRBV25-1 and TRBJ1-5; 8 bases agree with TRBD1. Germline values: CDR1 MGHDK, CDR2 SYGVNS. The junction had 10 bases not matched to a gene; V was cut back by 2 bases and J by 4 bases. The length of the CDR3 is 17 residues. CDR3 loop: CASSETSQGAFNQPQHF. As DNA, the CDR3 is TGTGCCAGCAGTGAAACGAGCCAGGGGGCATTTAATCAGCCCCAGCATTTT. The entire variable domain, with the rest obtained from reference TRBV25-1 and TRBJ1-5, is as follows: EADIYQTPRYLVIGTGKKITLECSQTMGHDKMYWYQQDPGMELHLIHYSYGVNSTEKGDLSSESTVSRIRTEHFPLTLESARPSHTSQYLCASSETSQGAFNQPQHFGDGTRLSIL.

V and J are TRBV10-3 and TRBJ1-1; D is possibly TRBD1 (6 bases). Germline V gene lookup returns CDR1 ENHRY and CDR2 SYGVKD. CDR3 length: 12 amino acids. Between the trimmed V and J ends, which lost 10 bases and 8 bases, there was a span of 17 bases. The CDR3 loop reads CASSPWTEEAFF. CDR3 nucleotide sequence: TGTGCCAGCTCACCCTGGACAGAAGAAGCTTTCTTT.

The chain links TRBV20-1 to TRBJ1-5; 10 bases line up with TRBD1. This CDR3 comprises 13 residues. Germline lookup yields CDR1 DFQATT and CDR2 SNEGSKA (reference sequence). The J segment lost 7 bases and the V segment lost 4 bases, leaving 4 bases of the junction unmatched. DNA for the CDR3: TGCAGTGCTACGGGGACAGGGGACCAGCCCCAGCATTTT. Its protein product is CSATGTGDQPQHF.